These T cell receptor beta chains were read from a single sample in a study of tumor-infiltrating lymphocytes in primary liver carcinoma. TCRdb reanalysed the multiplex PCR reads using MiXCR and keeps one entry per CDR3 protein. Found here are around 37,000 distinct CDR3 sequences, more than 70% of them singletons; the top ten hold around 38%. Sequencing was done on a sample of tumor-adjacent normal liver tissue. Receptor source: a middle-aged man with primary liver carcinoma and hepatitis B virus infection. Both conserved end residues are part of each CDR3. D genes are given only for firm matches. Size tells how often a clone was seen (once, few, many) or the class of an expanded clone, and some rows leave it out.

TRBV4-3	17	TRBJ2-1	.	.	TGCGCCAGCAGCCAAGATCTGCGGAGTGCGTACTACAATGAGCAGTTGTTC	CASSQDLRSAYYNEQLF
TRBV7-2	16	TRBJ2-3	.	TRBD2	TGTGCCAGCAGCAAATTCAGCGGGAGTGGCACAGATACGCAGTATTTT	CASSKFSGSGTDTQYF
TRBV4-1	16	TRBJ1-3	.	.	TGCGCCAGTAGTCAAGGGGGACGGCCCTCTGGAAACACCATATATTTT	CASSQGGRPSGNTIYF
TRBV29-1	14	TRBJ2-3	.	.	TGCAGCGTTCTTCTAGAGCAGGGGTCAGATACGCAGTATTTT	CSVLLEQGSDTQYF
TRBV6-6	15	TRBJ1-5	many	TRBD1	TGTGCCAGCAGACACCGGGACAGGGGGTTTCAGCCCCAGCATTTT	CASRHRDRGFQPQHF
TRBV11-3	15	TRBJ1-5	.	.	TGTGCCTGCAGCTTAGATCTGTGGATGGCTCAGCCCCAGCATTTT	CACSLDLWMAQPQHF
TRBV30	16	TRBJ2-1	.	.	TGTGCCTGGAGTGGGATAGCGGCCAACTCCTACAATGATCAGTTCTTC	CAWSGIAANSYNDQFF
TRBV29-1	16	TRBJ2-7	once	.	TGCAGCGCCATGACATCAGGGACCGGCACTCCCTTCAAACAGTACTTC	CSAMTSGTGTPFKQYF
TRBV10-3	15	TRBJ2-5	many	.	TGTGCCATCAGTGACCGGGAGAAGGGGATGGAGACCCAGTACTTC	CAISDREKGMETQYF
TRBV5-5	15	TRBJ1-2	.	.	TGTGTCAGCAGCGGTAACATGGGACTGAACTATGGGTACACCTTC	CVSSGNMGLNYGYTF
TRBV29-1	15	TRBJ2-5	.	.	TGCAGAGCTGGGGGGATAGGACCTCCGAGGGAGACCCAGTACTTC	CRAGGIGPPRETQYF
TRBV6-1	14	TRBJ1-5	.	.	TGTACCAGCAGTACCCATAAGGGCAATCAGCCCCAACATTTT	CTSSTHKGNQPQHF
TRBV6-1	16	TRBJ2-5	.	.	TGTGCCAGCAGTGAACGTGCAGGGGAAGGAGGGGAGGCCCAGCACTTC	CASSERAGEGGEAQHF
TRBV6-2/TRBV6-3	16	TRBJ2-1	.	.	TGTGTCAGCAGTTACTCGACCGACAAGGATGACAATGAGCGGTTCTTC	CVSSYSTDKDDNERFF
TRBV7-7	13	TRBJ2-2	few	.	TGTGCCAGCAGCGAACAGCCGGCCGGGGAGCTGTTTTTT	CASSEQPAGELFF
TRBV7-9	14	TRBJ2-1	.	.	TGTGCCAACAGCGGCCTACTGGCGGGGAATGAGCAGTTCTTC	CANSGLLAGNEQFF
TRBV6-1	14	TRBJ2-6	once	.	TGTGTCAGCAGTAAGAGCTCTGGGACCAACGTCCTGACTTTC	CVSSKSSGTNVLTF
TRBV11-3	17	TRBJ2-1	many	TRBD2	TGTGCCAGCAGCCCCGGACTAGCGGGCTTCTCCTACAATGAGCAGTTCTTC	CASSPGLAGFSYNEQFF
TRBV28	14	TRBJ2-1	.	TRBD2	TGTGCCAGCAGTCATAGCGGGACTAGGTTTAAGCAATTCTTC	CASSHSGTRFKQFF
TRBV28	16	TRBJ2-1	once	.	TGTGCTATCAGCACCCCCCGGGACCCCGGCCCCAATGAGCAGTTCTTC	CAISTPRDPGPNEQFF
TRBV5-4	15	TRBJ2-5	.	.	TGTGCCAGCAGCTTGAATGGGGATGGCCAAGATACCCAGTACTTC	CASSLNGDGQDTQYF
TRBV6-5	18	TRBJ2-6	.	TRBD2	TGTGCCATCAGTTACAATCCTAGCGGGAGTACTGGGGCCAACGTCCAGACCTTC	CAISYNPSGSTGANVQTF
TRBV11-3	13	TRBJ2-1	.	.	TGTGCCAGCAGCTTGGGAGGTGGTTGGGAGCAGTTCTTC	CASSLGGGWEQFF
TRBV29-1	14	TRBJ1-1	.	TRBD1	TGCAGCGTAGGACAGGGGTTGAGGAACACTGAAGCTTTCTTT	CSVGQGLRNTEAFF
TRBV5-1	15	TRBJ2-7	.	TRBD2	TGCGCCAGCAGCCCGGGTAGCGGGGCATCCTACGAGCAGTACTTC	CASSPGSGASYEQYF
TRBV30	13	TRBJ2-1	.	.	TGTGCCTGGAATCCCAGCCGGAACAATGAGCAATTCTTC	CAWNPSRNNEQFF
TRBV5-6	13	TRBJ1-1	.	.	TGTGCCAACGCCAACACAGTGGGCACTGAAGCTTTCTTT	CANANTVGTEAFF
TRBV5-1	17	TRBJ2-1	.	TRBD2	TGCGCCAGCAGCTTATCCCTATTTGCGGGAGGTTTTAATGAGCAGTTCTTC	CASSLSLFAGGFNEQFF
TRBV5-1	15	TRBJ2-7	many	TRBD1	TGCGCCAGCAGCAGTCGGACAGGGAATTTTGCCGAGCAGTACTTC	CASSSRTGNFAEQYF
TRBV9	15	TRBJ2-1	once	.	TGTGCCAGCAGCGTAGCGGGGAGCTCCTACCATAAGCAGTTCTTC	CASSVAGSSYHKQFF
TRBV29-1	13	TRBJ2-7	.	.	TGCAGCGTAGGGGTCATACCTGTCTGGGAGCAGTACTTC	CSVGVIPVWEQYF
TRBV7-9	17	TRBJ1-2	.	TRBD1	TGTACCAACAGCTTGGCCTCATTGGGACAGGCCTGGGGGGGCTACACCTTC	CTNSLASLGQAWGGYTF
TRBV11-2	15	TRBJ2-1	.	.	TGTGCCAACAGTAGGCCTAAGGAAGAGAGGAATGAGCAGTTCTTC	CANSRPKEERNEQFF